The next 4 T cell receptor beta chains were all read from a single sample in a study of T cells after somatic rescue of genetic block. Assay: immunoSEQ multiplex PCR; the TCRdb copy retains only in-frame clones and omits some. Here the sample spans roughly 110,000 clones, just over 90% being singletons. The sequenced sample was peripheral blood mononuclear cells (PBMCs). The receptor source for this set is a woman between 18 and 29 years old.

This chain links TRBV7-2 with TRBJ1-4; the D is unclear. Germline assignment: CDR1 SGHTA and CDR2 FQGNSA. The CDR3 covers 13 residues. Trimming pared 1 base from V and 6 bases from J, leaving 6 bases between. The CDR3 region is CASSLGRDEKLFF. The CDR3 nucleotides read TGTGCCAGCAGCTTAGGGCGGGATGAAAAACTGTTTTTT.

J is TRBJ1-2 and V is TRBV29-1, with 9 bases lining up with TRBD1. The J segment lost 8 bases and the V segment lost 7 bases, leaving 8 bases of the junction unmatched. The CDR3 is 12 residues long. CDR1 and CDR2 (germline): SQVTM, ANQGSEA. The CDR3 spells CSALQGATGYTF. The CDR3 bases are TGCAGCGCCTTACAGGGGGCGACGGGCTACACCTTC.

The chain carries TRBV29-1 and TRBJ2-3; TRBD2 is a possible D gene (6 bases). This CDR3 has 13 residues. Between the trimmed V and J ends, which lost 6 bases and 4 bases, there was a span of 14 bases. Germline CDR1 reads SQVTM; CDR2 reads ANQGSEA. CDR3: CSVGGRSSDTQYF. The CDR3 DNA follows: TGCAGCGTCGGGGGTAGGAGTTCAGATACGCAGTATTTT.

This chain connects TRBV7-8 to TRBJ2-3; tentative D call: TRBD2 (6 bases). Germline V gene data show CDR1 as SGHVS and CDR2 as FQNEAQ. This CDR3 has 16 residues. Trimming removed 4 bases at V and 2 bases at J, with 16 bases between. The CDR3, as DNA: TGTGCCAGCAGCTCCCAGGCGGAGGGGAACACAGATACGCAGTATTTT. Its protein product is CASSSQAEGNTDTQYF.